Included here is one T cell receptor beta chain sequence, with context. The source of the sample is a study of blood T cell repertoires in COVID-19. Study-wide context: Samples of COVID-19 (acute and convalescent) were obtained from the United States, Italy and Spain. From T cells, B-cell-depleted T cells, or PBMCs came the material, which was cDNA or gDNA.

Trimming took 5 bases from V and 7 from J; bases not matched to a gene: 12. In germline, CDR1 is SSHAT, CDR2 FNYEAQ (reference sequence). The CDR3 spans 15 residues. Under the authors' procedure: Estimates of nucleated cell counts were drawn from the amplification of reference gene primers. Sequencing used immunoSEQ multiplex PCR; TCRdb keeps in-frame clones, though not all of them. V and J calls plus clone size are reproduced from that table; the DNA served to infer D and trimming. This table has about 170,000 clones, roughly 85% appearing once. The sample comprised peripheral blood. The sequence derives from a human donor with acute or convalescent COVID-19. The donor label of this sample is uncertain. This chain uses TRBV7-7 with TRBJ2-5, with 8 bases matching TRBD2. The CDR3, as DNA: TGTGCCAGCAGCCGGGGGTTGGCGGGGGGATCGACCCAGTACTTC. It codes for CASSRGLAGGSTQYF.